The clone carrying this T cell receptor (beta chain) showed up just a few times. Its antigen is not known. The sample belongs to a study of T-cell memory formation after mild COVID-19. Study-level background: The study found TCR clusters largely donor specific. Study-wide results and limits: Nothing showed for sure that second-wave clones peaking on day 37 were SARS-CoV-2 specific. The study found balanced CD4/CD8 in clones contracting day 15 to 85 and a CD4+ lean in later expanders. Clones that contracted clustered mainly in CM and EM if CD4+ and in EMRA if CD8+.

Trimming at V came to 6 bases and at J to 5 bases, leaving 11 bases not matched to a gene. The CDR3 loop spans 14 amino acids. Germline V gene sequence: CDR1 DFQATT, CDR2 SNEGSKA (reference sequence). From the 5' RACE reads, TCRdb called clonotypes with MiXCR, one entry per CDR3 protein. The sample has about 180,000 distinct CDR3 sequences, approximately 17% seen once. The sample was PBMCs or a T cell subset sorted from them (not recorded which). The chain is built from TRBV20-1 and TRBJ2-5, with 8 nucleotides matching TRBD2. The receptor was isolated from a man aged 18-30 years who had mild COVID-19 (a few samples of this study predate the infection). Cell type and time point are not known. CDR3 DNA sequence: TGCAGTGCCCCATCAACCGGGACTAGGGAGACCCAGTACTTC. This encodes CSAPSTGTRETQYF.